This TCR beta chain is drawn from a study of CD8 T cells in ankylosing spondylitis. V was pared by 1 base and J by 9 bases, with 3 bases of the junction left unmatched. Germline V gene lookup returns CDR1 SGHTA and CDR2 FQGNSA. The CDR3 has 12 residues. TCRdb fed the 5' RACE reads into MiXCR, producing one record per CDR3 protein. Found here are some 840,000 distinct CDR3 sequences, about 11% of them singletons; the top ten hold approximately 0.51%. General observations from the study: What appeared characteristic of ankylosing spondylitis blood was a TCR beta motif of about eight highly homologous variants.

This clonotype was seen a handful of times. Its matching antigen is unknown. This receptor was identified in a male donor with ankylosing spondylitis. Sequencing used blood, either unsorted or a sorted T cell fraction (not recorded which). The rearrangement uses TRBV7-2 and TRBJ2-7; 7 bases align to TRBD2. The CDR3, as DNA: TGTGCCAGCAGCTTAGTGGGGGAGGGGCAGTACTTC. Translating gives CASSLVGEGQYF.